This entry concerns a single TCR beta chain. As handled by the study authors: Counts of nucleated cells, estimated from reference gene primer amplification, were obtained. The data were produced by immunoSEQ multiplex PCR, yet TCRdb's version contains in-frame clones alone and is incomplete. The DNA gave D and trimming, while V, J and clone size come from that table. Here the sample spans 150,000 or so clones, approximately 83% being singletons. This specimen comes from a study of blood T cell repertoires in COVID-19. Across the whole study: Sources were T cells, B-cell-depleted T cells, or PBMCs; the material itself was cDNA or gDNA.

Recruited during active infection, patients (from Seattle) were subsequently followed longitudinally. Material: peripheral blood. This TCR was recovered from a woman aged 60-70 years with COVID-19, enrolled during active disease.

In DNA form, the CDR3 reads TGTGCCAGCAGCCCTTGGGACAGAGACACTGAAGCTTTCTTT. Amino acid sequence: CASSPWDRDTEAFF. J is TRBJ1-1 and V is TRBV3-1 (or the pseudogene TRBV3-2), with 7 bases matching TRBD1. V was clipped by 4 bases and J by 3 bases; unmatched bases: 5. From germline, CDR1 is LGHDT and CDR2 YNNKEL (reference sequence). The CDR3 sequence is 14 residues long.